Below, one T cell receptor (beta chain) is given with its context. Its antigen remains unknown. The CDR3 has 14 residues. Trimming stripped 2 bases from V and 4 bases from J, with 11 bases between. Germline V gene lookup returns CDR1 MNHNS and CDR2 SASEGT. TCRdb processed the reads anew with MiXCR; each CDR3 protein has one entry. The sample yields about 680,000 distinct CDR3 sequences, approximately 25% seen once. This entry belongs to a study of T cell repertoires in cytomegalovirus infection. Study summary: Both CMV infection and a matching HLA type were indicated by public TCR beta signatures.

Study conclusions and caveats: Clonotypes of TCR beta that were HLA-C-restricted and CMV-specific dominated the ex vivo response. Adding up the frequency of public TCR beta families identified people who carried CMV plus the relevant HLA.

The sample was CD8+ T cells from PBMCs. The receptor was derived from a human donor in good health (CMV status not recorded). Some clones in this sample may be carry-over from other donors' samples. V gene TRBV6-1 combines with J gene TRBJ1-2; D might be TRBD1 (5 bases). The CDR3 loop reads CASSEIVGTYGYTF. Here the CDR3 DNA reads TGTGCCAGCAGTGAAATCGTGGGGACCTATGGCTACACCTTC.